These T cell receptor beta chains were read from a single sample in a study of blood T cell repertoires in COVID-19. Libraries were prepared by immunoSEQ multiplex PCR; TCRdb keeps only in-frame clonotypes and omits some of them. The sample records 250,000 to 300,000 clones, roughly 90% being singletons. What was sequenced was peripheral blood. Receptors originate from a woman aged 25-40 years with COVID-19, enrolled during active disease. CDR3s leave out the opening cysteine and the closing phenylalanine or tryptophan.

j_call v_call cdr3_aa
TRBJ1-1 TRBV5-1 ASSLPTGTGAEAF
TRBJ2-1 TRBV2 ASSALRYNEQF
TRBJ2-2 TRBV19 ASGWRADTGELF
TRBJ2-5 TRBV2 ASIPTSSGGETQY
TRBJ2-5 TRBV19 ATQVVETQY
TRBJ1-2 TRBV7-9 ASSPPGAEGNGYT
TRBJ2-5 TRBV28 ASFHGGTGGKETQY
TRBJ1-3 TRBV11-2 ASGLGSGNTIY
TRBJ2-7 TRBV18 ASSPDRGLGEQY
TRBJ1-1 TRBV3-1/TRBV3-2 ASSQDGSLNTEAF
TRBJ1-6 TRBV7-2 ASSLALGQGGFSPLH
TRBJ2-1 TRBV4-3 ASSQEGTSGRGEQF
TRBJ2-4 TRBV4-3 ASSPRTGGFDIQY
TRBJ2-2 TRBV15 ATSIGQGIGELF
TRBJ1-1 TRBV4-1 ASSRTGTGMNTEAF
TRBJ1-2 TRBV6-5 ASRSYTGSYGYT
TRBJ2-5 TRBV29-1 SVERSPGETQY
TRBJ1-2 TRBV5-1 ASSLGDSRRDYGYT
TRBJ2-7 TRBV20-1 SANRRYEQY
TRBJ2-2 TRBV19 ATSGTGLPNTGELF
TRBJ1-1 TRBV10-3 AISPRDTEAF
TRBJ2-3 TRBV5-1 ASSSFREVTDTQY
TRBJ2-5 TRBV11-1 ASSSGRGTETQY
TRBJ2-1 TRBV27 ASSFQGNEQF
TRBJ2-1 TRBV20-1 SAQMEYEQF
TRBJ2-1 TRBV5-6 ASRDGLAGGGEQF
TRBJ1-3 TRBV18 ASSEGTGYGNTIY
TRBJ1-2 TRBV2 ASSVRGDRGYT
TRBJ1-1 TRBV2 ASSGLRAEAF
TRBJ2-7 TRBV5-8 ASSDWGESYEQY
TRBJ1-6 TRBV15 ATSREVPGQGRGSPLH
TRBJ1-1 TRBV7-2 ASSVDRDRAGNTEAF
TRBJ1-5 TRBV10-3 AISPQGNQPQH
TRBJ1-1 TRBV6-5 ALTGVEMGATEAF
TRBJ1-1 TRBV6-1 ASSEDRVGNTEAF
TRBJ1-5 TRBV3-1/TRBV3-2 ASSPGQGNQPQH
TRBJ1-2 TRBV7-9 ASRWDRGYGYT
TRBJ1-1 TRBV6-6 ASSLTGTGGFKHTEAF
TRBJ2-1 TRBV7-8 ASSLWGGNEQF
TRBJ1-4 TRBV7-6 ASSPTTLGEKLF
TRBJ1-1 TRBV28 ASSFLVSF
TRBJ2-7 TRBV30 AWRRGQGSTYEQY
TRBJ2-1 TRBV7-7 ASSPSGQGSNEQF
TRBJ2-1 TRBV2 ASCTSGYNEQF
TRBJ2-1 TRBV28 ASSPTGLSYNEQF
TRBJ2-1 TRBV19 ASSTRGVAGRYNEQF
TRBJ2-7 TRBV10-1 ASSESRSRDLSSEQY